The 5 T cell receptor beta chains given below trace back to one sample, sequenced in a study of beta chain features in type 1 diabetes. The study's findings and limits: When Type 1 diabetes patients were examined, their TCRB CDR3s proved moderately but significantly shorter in all four CD4+ subsets.

Of the isolated RNA, all was reverse transcribed, and so the sequenced material was expressed TCRB transcripts. TCRdb keeps only in-frame clones here, not all; method: immunoSEQ multiplex PCR. The table shows some 290,000 clones, with approximately 15% occurring only once. Their antigens remain unidentified. Material for sequencing was naive CD4+ T cells from blood. The receptors shown here come from a man between 25 and 39 years old with type 1 diabetes.

The chain is built from TRBV27 and TRBJ1-2; D unclear. Germline assignment: CDR1 MNHEY and CDR2 SMNVEV (reference sequence). The CDR3 is 15 amino acids. V lost 6 bases, J lost 2 bases, and 16 bases lay in between. The CDR3 nucleotides are TGTGCCAGCAGCCTGGAGGGATCGGGGAACTATGGCTACACCTTC. Its protein is CASSLEGSGNYGYTF.

The CDR3 DNA sequence: TGTGCCAGCAGCTTGTACAGGGAGGAGACCCAGTACTTC. Amino acids: CASSLYREETQYF. This rearrangement joins TRBV5-4 to TRBJ2-5, with D perhaps matching TRBD1 (6 bases). The CDR3 totals 13 residues. The germline CDR1 and CDR2 sequences are SGHNT and YYREEE (reference sequence). Trimming cost V 1 base and J 5 bases, with 9 bases left between them.

The genes are TRBV2 and TRBJ1-5; 10 nucleotides align to TRBD1. This CDR3 is built from 17 residues. Germline V gives CDR1 SNHLY, CDR2 FYNNEI. V trimming: 4 bases; J trimming: 7 bases; junction bases outside the gene matches: 13. CDR3 DNA: TGTGCCAGCAGTGCCCGGACAGGGGGTCTTGGCGGCCAGCCCCAGCATTTT. This translates into CASSARTGGLGGQPQHF.

This clone has more than one count but fewer than ten. This chain joins TRBV18 and TRBJ2-6, with 9 bases matching TRBD1. The CDR3 is 17 amino acids. Germline V gives CDR1 KGHSH, CDR2 LQKENI. With 6 bases clipped from V and 1 base from J, the junction kept 7 bases outside the gene matches. The CDR3 loop is CASSMGQGVSGANVLTF. The CDR3 coding sequence is TGTGCCAGCTCCATGGGACAGGGTGTATCTGGGGCCAACGTCCTGACTTTC.

This clone was seen more than once but under ten times. The V call is TRBV2, the J call TRBJ2-7; maybe TRBD2 (5 bases). The V gene's germline CDR1 is SNHLY and CDR2 FYNNEI. Trimming cost V 1 base and J 0 bases, with 10 bases left between them. The CDR3 is 15 amino acids. The CDR3 bases are TGTGCCAGCAGTGAAGGGACTCGCAGCTCCTACGAGCAGTACTTC. It translates to CASSEGTRSSYEQYF.